The 20 T cell receptor beta chains listed next were all sequenced from one sample in a study of vaccination effects on CD4 cells after COVID-19. Sequencing in the ViraFEST assay came after antigen-specific CD4+ T cells had been expanded with viral peptide pools, which were used to stimulate PBMC. CD4+ T cells were isolated after approximately 10 days of culture. Participants received two doses of either the BNT162b2 or mRNA-1273 vaccine. The antigens of these receptors remain unknown. The table came from immunoSEQ multiplex PCR; TCRdb's copy has only in-frame clones and leaves some out. The profile covers approximately 12,000 clones, with about three quarters appearing a single time and 7.5% to 9.5% taken by the ten largest. The input for sequencing was CD4+ T cells from PBMCs cultured with SARS-CoV-2 spike peptides, taken after COVID-19 vaccination. Receptors originate from a human donor who received a COVID-19 vaccine.

J is TRBJ1-2 and V is TRBV6-1; D not resolved. This CDR3 region has 13 residues. The germline V and J ends were trimmed by 3 bases and 8 bases, with 13 bases remaining between them. CDR1 is MNHNS and CDR2 is SASEGT in the germline V gene. The CDR3, as DNA: TGTGCCAGCAGTGATGGGGTTATGACGGGCTACACCTTC. This gives the protein CASSDGVMTGYTF.

The chain carries TRBV9 and TRBJ1-3, with TRBD1 matching 7 bases. The V gene's germline CDR1 is SGDLS and CDR2 YYNGEE. V was clipped by 0 bases and J by 2 bases; unmatched bases: 5. The CDR3 has 16 amino acids. The CDR3 loop reads CASSVDAGGTGNTIYF. CDR3 in DNA: TGTGCCAGCAGCGTAGACGCAGGGGGGACTGGAAACACCATATATTTT.

The V and J genes are TRBV25-1 and TRBJ2-7; TRBD2 matches at 10 bases. This CDR3 contains 16 residues. The trim removed 9 bases at V and 0 bases at J, leaving 11 bases unmatched. In germline, CDR1 is MGHDK, CDR2 SYGVNS. In DNA form, the CDR3 reads TGTGCCAGTCAGAGAAGTCCTAGCGGGGGCTCCTACGAGCAGTACTTC. This codes for CASQRSPSGGSYEQYF.

The CDR3, as DNA: TGCGCCAGCAGCTTACAGTCCGGGACAGGGGTCGGTTATGAGCAGTTCTTC. This encodes CASSLQSGTGVGYEQFF. V and J are TRBV5-1 and TRBJ2-1, with 10 bases identical to TRBD1. In germline, CDR1 is SGHRS, CDR2 YFSETQ. The CDR3 has 17 amino acids. V dropped 2 bases and J dropped 8; count of bases not matched to a gene: 13.

The J gene is TRBJ2-2, the V gene TRBV6-5; the match to TRBD1 covers 7 bases. CDR3 length equals 13 residues. CDR1 is MNHEY and CDR2 is SVGAGI in the germline V gene. The junction had 3 bases not matched to a gene; V was cut back by 7 bases and J by 4 bases. CDR3 protein: CASTRQGTGELFF. The CDR3 DNA reads TGTGCCAGCACGCGACAGGGCACCGGGGAGCTGTTTTTT.

This chain connects TRBV7-9 to TRBJ1-1; D unclear. The germline V gene encodes CDR1 SEHNR and CDR2 FQNEAQ (reference sequence). CDR3 length: 15 amino acids. Between the trimmed V and J ends, which lost 5 bases and 4 bases, there was a span of 17 bases. In DNA form, the CDR3 reads TGTGCCAGCAGCCAGTGGGTCGGGGTACTCACTGAAGCTTTCTTT. Protein: CASSQWVGVLTEAFF.

The chain links TRBV3-1 (or the pseudogene TRBV3-2) to TRBJ1-2; perhaps TRBD1 as D (6 bases). Germline CDR1 reads LGHDT; CDR2 reads YNNKEL (reference sequence). This CDR3 is 16 amino acids long. Trimming pared 0 bases from V and 6 bases from J, leaving 17 bases between. CDR3 sequence (DNA): TGTGCCAGCAGCCAAGATCGCGGGGGCGCTTTGGATGGCTACACCTTC. Residues: CASSQDRGGALDGYTF.

The chain couples TRBV29-1 to TRBJ2-3; 9 bases are a match to TRBD2. Germline values: CDR1 SQVTM, CDR2 ANQGSEA. With 1 base clipped from V and 5 bases from J, the junction kept 7 bases outside the gene matches. CDR3 size: 15 residues. The CDR3 bases are TGCAGCGTTGAAGGGGGGGAGCGGGGGGTAGATACGCAGTATTTT. This gives the protein CSVEGGERGVDTQYF.

This clone has more than one count but fewer than ten. V and J are TRBV25-1 and TRBJ2-7; TRBD1 matches 7 bases. Germline V gene sequence: CDR1 MGHDK, CDR2 SYGVNS. The CDR3 is 16 amino acids. V lost 4 bases to trimming and J lost 4 bases; unmatched junction nucleotides: 13. The CDR3 nucleotides are TGTGCCAGCAGTGTCGGTCCCCGACAGGGTTATTACGAGCAGTACTTC. Its translation: CASSVGPRQGYYEQYF.

This clone appeared once. The CDR3 coding sequence is TGTGCCAGCAGTTACGTACAGGGGACTGAAGCTTTCTTT. Protein: CASSYVQGTEAFF. V and J are TRBV6-2 or TRBV6-3 and TRBJ1-1; TRBD1 matches at 7 bases. Germline-derived CDR1 and CDR2 are MNHEY and SVGEGT. The ends lost 2 bases at V and 5 bases at J; junction bases unmatched: 2. The length of the CDR3 is 13 residues.

The chain carries TRBV2 and TRBJ2-3; 7 bases map to TRBD2. CDR3 length: 15 amino acids. V was clipped by 8 bases and J by 4 bases; unmatched bases: 12. CDR1 and CDR2 (germline): SNHLY, FYNNEI. This chain's CDR3 is CASGLQGGRADTQYF. The CDR3 DNA reads as TGTGCCAGCGGACTTCAGGGAGGGAGGGCAGATACGCAGTATTTT.

In this sample, this clone turned up a few times. The rearrangement links TRBV7-9 to TRBJ1-2, with D unresolved. Per the germline V gene, CDR1 is SEHNR and CDR2 is FQNEAQ (reference sequence). The length of the CDR3 is 11 residues. Deletions cut 5 bases from V and 8 bases from J, with 9 bases between. CDR3 sequence reads: CASSPGVGYTF. CDR3 DNA: TGTGCCAGCAGCCCAGGTGTCGGCTACACCTTC.

This chain joins TRBV27 and TRBJ1-2; no reliable D call. V dropped 6 bases and J dropped 2 bases, with 13 bases sitting between them. This CDR3 has 14 residues. Germline V gives CDR1 MNHEY, CDR2 SMNVEV (reference sequence). This CDR3 is CASSLAGRNYGYTF. As DNA, the CDR3 is TGTGCCAGCAGCCTAGCCGGACGGAACTATGGCTACACCTTC.

The V gene is TRBV15, the J gene TRBJ1-3, with D possibly matching TRBD1 (5 bases). Germline-derived CDR1 and CDR2 are LNHNV and YYDKDF (reference sequence). V was clipped by 1 base and J by 3 bases, with 10 bases between them. CDR3 length: 15 amino acids. This chain's CDR3 is CATSRGRGFGNTIYF. The CDR3 DNA reads TGTGCCACCAGCAGAGGGAGGGGATTTGGAAACACCATATATTTT.

Turning to this clone: Other nucleotide sequences from this sample produce the same CDR3. V usage is TRBV5-1 and J usage is TRBJ2-7; the match to TRBD1 covers 7 bases. This CDR3 region has 14 residues. Germline assignment: CDR1 SGHRS and CDR2 YFSETQ. Losses at the gene ends were 4 bases for V and 2 bases for J; bases not matched to a gene: 6. The CDR3, as DNA: TGCGCCAGCAGCCTGACAGGGCTGACCTACGAGCAGTACTTC. It yields the protein CASSLTGLTYEQYF.

The chain has TRBV7-9 and TRBJ2-5; D is uncertain. CDR3 length equals 15 residues. CDR1 is SEHNR and CDR2 is FQNEAQ in the germline V gene (reference sequence). V was pared by 2 bases and J by 5 bases, with 15 bases between. CDR3 loop: CASSLYTGGGETQYF. The DNA for the CDR3 is TGTGCCAGCAGCTTATATACCGGCGGTGGCGAGACCCAGTACTTC.

This clone was counted a few times. This chain connects TRBV28 to TRBJ1-1, with 9 bases matching TRBD1. The CDR3 sequence is 14 residues long. Germline assignment: CDR1 MDHEN and CDR2 SYDVKM. Losses at the gene ends were 6 bases for V and 2 bases for J; bases not matched to a gene: 4. CDR3 sequence (DNA): TGTGCCAGCAGGGGGGGACAGGGAAACACTGAAGCTTTCTTT. Its translation is CASRGGQGNTEAFF.

This clone was counted only a few times. V usage is TRBV18 and J usage is TRBJ1-3; the D is unclear. V lost 2 bases, J lost 2 bases, and 7 bases lay in between. The V gene's germline CDR1 is KGHSH and CDR2 LQKENI. This CDR3 has 14 residues. CDR3 residues: CASSPSRTGNTIYF. DNA for the CDR3: TGTGCCAGCTCACCATCCAGGACTGGAAACACCATATATTTT. The variable domain in full, with the rest retrieved from reference TRBV18 and TRBJ1-3, is NAGVMQNPRHLVRRRGQEARLRCSPMKGHSHVYWYRQLPEEGLKFMVYLQKENIIDESGMPKERFSAEFPKEGPSILRIQQVVRGDSAAYFCASSPSRTGNTIYFGEGSWLTVV.

The V and J genes are TRBV7-9 and TRBJ1-5; D not certain. CDR3 size: 15 residues. Trimming took off 1 base at V and 0 bases at J, with 7 bases between the two ends. The germline CDR1 and CDR2 sequences are SEHNR and FQNEAQ (reference sequence). The CDR3 protein is CASSLVGGSNQPQHF. The CDR3 coding sequence is TGTGCCAGCAGCTTAGTAGGCGGTAGCAATCAGCCCCAGCATTTT.

Points on this clone: At one boundary the junction diverges from the germline segment, which might be a read error. The rearrangement links TRBV7-7 to TRBJ2-1; D is possibly TRBD2 (6 bases). The CDR3 has 16 residues. Germline CDR1 SSHAT, CDR2 FNYEAQ (reference sequence). The CDR3 sequence is CASSPGRTITYNEQFF. The CDR3 coding sequence is TGTGCTAGCAGCCCCGGACGGACTATTACCTACAATGAGCAGTTCTTC.